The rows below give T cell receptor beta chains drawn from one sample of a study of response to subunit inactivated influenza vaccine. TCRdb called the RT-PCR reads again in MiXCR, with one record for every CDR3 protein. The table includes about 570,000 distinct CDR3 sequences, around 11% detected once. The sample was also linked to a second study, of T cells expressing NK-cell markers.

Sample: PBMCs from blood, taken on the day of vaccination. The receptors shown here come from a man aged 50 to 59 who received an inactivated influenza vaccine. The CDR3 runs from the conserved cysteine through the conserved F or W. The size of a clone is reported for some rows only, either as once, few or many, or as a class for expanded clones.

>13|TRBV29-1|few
CSGGQVAGETQYF
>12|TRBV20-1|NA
CSARTGGEGYTF
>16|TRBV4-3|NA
CASSQVGYGAKNIQYF
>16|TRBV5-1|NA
CASSLSGRGAGNEQYF
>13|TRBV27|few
CATGDSRDTEAFF
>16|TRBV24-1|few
CATSDLKGAGQETQYF
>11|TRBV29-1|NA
CSAQTWETQYF
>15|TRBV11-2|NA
CASSLQGASSQTQYF
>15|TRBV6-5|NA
CASSYSRGAQETQYF
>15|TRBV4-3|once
CASSRWGEGTDTQYF
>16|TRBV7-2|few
CASSLAGTGGYNEQFF
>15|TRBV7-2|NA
CASSPGGVHIYEQYF
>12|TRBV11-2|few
CASSQSQETQYF
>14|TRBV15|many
CATSSLEGGTEAFF
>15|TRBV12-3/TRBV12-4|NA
CASSYLAESMGGQYF
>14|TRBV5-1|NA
CASSLELSFYEQYF
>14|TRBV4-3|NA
CASSRGPLNTEAFF
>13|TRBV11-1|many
CASSLAGIETQYF
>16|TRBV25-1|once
CASSDTWLSSYIEQFF
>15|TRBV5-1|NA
CASSWFGTEAYEQYF
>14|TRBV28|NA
CASSLIRSPGTQYF
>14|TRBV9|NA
CASSVESSLNEQYF
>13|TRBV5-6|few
CASSWTSGYEQYF
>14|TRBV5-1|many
CASSLANYMETQYF
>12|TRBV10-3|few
CAIMVGNYEQYF
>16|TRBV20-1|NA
CSARDGDVSSKNIQYF
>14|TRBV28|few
CASSLAGSIETQYF
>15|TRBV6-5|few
CASSYSIRIHDTQYF
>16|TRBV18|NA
CASSPILAGGYNEQFF
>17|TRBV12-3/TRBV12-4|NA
CASSLGLATGPNEKLFF
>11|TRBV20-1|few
CSGEANTEAFF
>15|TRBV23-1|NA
CASSHHKDWGETQYF
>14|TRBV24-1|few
CATSDSWETAEQFF
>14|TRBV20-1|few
CSARQQGATDTQYF
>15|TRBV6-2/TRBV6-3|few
CASSYSGRAYNEQFF
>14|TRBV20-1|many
CSAREWRQTYEQYF
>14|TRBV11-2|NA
CASSLALAGGELFF
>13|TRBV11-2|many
CASSLGMRGEQYF
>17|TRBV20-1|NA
CSASTSGGVGPIYEQYF
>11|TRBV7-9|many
CASSLGNIQYF
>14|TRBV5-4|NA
CASSLNKVNTEAFF
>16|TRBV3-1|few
CASARQYQSSYNEQFF
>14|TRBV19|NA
CASSPKSSTDTQYF
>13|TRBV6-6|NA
CASTLGAGGEQYF
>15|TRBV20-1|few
CSASAARGAMETQYF
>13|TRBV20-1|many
CSAWTSPSAEQYF
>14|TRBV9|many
CASNQLGAADTQYF